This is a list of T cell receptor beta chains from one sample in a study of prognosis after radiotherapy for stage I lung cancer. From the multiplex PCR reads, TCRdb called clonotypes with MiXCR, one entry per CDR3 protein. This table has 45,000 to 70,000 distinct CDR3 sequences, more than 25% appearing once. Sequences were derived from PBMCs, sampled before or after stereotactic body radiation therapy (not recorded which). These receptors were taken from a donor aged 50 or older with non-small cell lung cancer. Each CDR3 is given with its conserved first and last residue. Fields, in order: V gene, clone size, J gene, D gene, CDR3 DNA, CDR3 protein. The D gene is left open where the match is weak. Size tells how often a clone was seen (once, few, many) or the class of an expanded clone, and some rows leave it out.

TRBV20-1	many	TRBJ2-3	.	TGCAGTGCGCCCCCGCGGGGGCGCGACATGTATACGCAGTATTTT	CSAPPRGRDMYTQYF
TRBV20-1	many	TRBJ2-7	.	TGCAGTGCTAGTCTCTTTGATCGCTCCTACGAGCAGTACTTC	CSASLFDRSYEQYF
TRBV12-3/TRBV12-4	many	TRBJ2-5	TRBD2	TGTGCCAGCAGCCTAGCGGGGGGGTTCGGAGAGACCCAGTACTTC	CASSLAGGFGETQYF
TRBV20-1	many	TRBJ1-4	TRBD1	TGCAGTGCTAGAGGGACAGGGGATAGTGAAAAACTGTTTTTT	CSARGTGDSEKLFF
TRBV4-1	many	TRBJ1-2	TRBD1	TGCGCCAGCAGCCATCTGGGACAGGGGAACGGGGGAGGCTACACCTTC	CASSHLGQGNGGGYTF
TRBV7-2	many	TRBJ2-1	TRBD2	TGTGCCAGCAGCACTTGGGGACTAGCTGTAATCGATGAGCAGTTCTTC	CASSTWGLAVIDEQFF
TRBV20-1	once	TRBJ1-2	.	TGCAGTGCTAGGATGGGCAAACAGATCTATGGCTACACCTTC	CSARMGKQIYGYTF
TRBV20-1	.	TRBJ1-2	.	TGCAGTGCCCCGCACAGGTGCCGGACGGACTATGGCTACACCTTC	CSAPHRCRTDYGYTF
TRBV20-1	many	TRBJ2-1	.	TGCAGTGCTAGACTATCAGATGAGCAGTTCTTC	CSARLSDEQFF
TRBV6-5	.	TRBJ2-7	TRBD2	TGTGCCAGCAGTTACCTCGGACCTAAGGGGCGGGGGTTCTACGAGCAGTACTTC	CASSYLGPKGRGFYEQYF
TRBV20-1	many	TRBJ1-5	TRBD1	TGCAGTGCTAGAAAACAGGGGGCGGGGGGTCAGCCCCAGCATTTT	CSARKQGAGGQPQHF
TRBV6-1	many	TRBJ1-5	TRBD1	TGTGCCAGCAGTCGGACAGGGAGGGGGGCTAATCAGCCCCAGCATTTT	CASSRTGRGANQPQHF
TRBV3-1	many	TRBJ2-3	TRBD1	TGTGCCAGCAGCCCGGACAGGGGTATGCAGTATTTT	CASSPDRGMQYF
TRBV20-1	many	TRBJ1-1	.	TGCAGTGCTAGAGACGGAGAGGCAAACACTGAAGCTTTCTTT	CSARDGEANTEAFF
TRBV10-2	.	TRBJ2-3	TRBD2	TGCGCCAGCAGTGCTACCGGGACTAGCGGGGGCCGGGATACGCAGTATTTT	CASSATGTSGGRDTQYF
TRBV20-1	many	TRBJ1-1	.	TGCAGTGCTACCGCTTTGGGCAAGGAGGGGACGAACACTGAAGCTTTCTTT	CSATALGKEGTNTEAFF
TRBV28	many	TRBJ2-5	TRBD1	TGTGCCAGCAGTCGTCCGGGACAGGGGGTCGAGACCCAGTACTTC	CASSRPGQGVETQYF
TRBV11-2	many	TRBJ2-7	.	TGTGCCAGCAGCCGACAGGAGCTGACCTACGAGCAGTACTTC	CASSRQELTYEQYF
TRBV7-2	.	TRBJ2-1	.	TGTGCCAGCAGCTTCCCAAGGACCCCGGGGGCCTACAATGAGCAGTCCTTC	CASSFPRTPGAYNEQSF
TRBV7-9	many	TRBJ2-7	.	TGTGCCAGCAGCTCGGCGGAAGAGCAGTACTTC	CASSSAEEQYF
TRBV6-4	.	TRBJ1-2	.	TGTGCCAGCAGTTACTCGTTCCTGGACAACTATGGCTACACCTTC	CASSYSFLDNYGYTF
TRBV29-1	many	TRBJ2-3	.	TGCAGCGTCAACCCCGAGGTAGCGGCGTTAGATACGCAGTATTTT	CSVNPEVAALDTQYF
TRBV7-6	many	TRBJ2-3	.	TGTGCCAGCAGCTCCAGGGGAGGTACAGATACGCAGTATTTT	CASSSRGGTDTQYF
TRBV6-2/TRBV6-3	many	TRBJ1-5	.	TGTGCCAGCAGTATCCGCCCCACCTATCAGCCCCAGCATTTT	CASSIRPTYQPQHF
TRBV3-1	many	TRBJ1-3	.	TGTGCCAGCAGTCCCCTGCCGGGAAACACCATATATTTT	CASSPLPGNTIYF
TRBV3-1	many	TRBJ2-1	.	TGTGCCAGCAGCCAAGCAGGGAGCTACAATGAGCAGTTCTTC	CASSQAGSYNEQFF
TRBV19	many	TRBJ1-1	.	TGTGCCAGTAGTATCCGGCCAGGGATTGGGACTGAAGCTTTCTTT	CASSIRPGIGTEAFF
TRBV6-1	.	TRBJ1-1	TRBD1	TGTACCAGCAGTAGAGGGGGCACTGAATCTTTCTTT	CTSSRGGTESFF
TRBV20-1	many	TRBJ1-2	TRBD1	TGCAGTGCCGGACAGGGGGCGGCTGGCTACACCTTC	CSAGQGAAGYTF
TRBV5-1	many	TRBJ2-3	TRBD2	TGCGCCAGCAGCCTCCAAAGCGGGGGGGCCACAGATACGCAGTATTTT	CASSLQSGGATDTQYF
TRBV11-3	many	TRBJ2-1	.	TGTGCCAGCAGCTTAGTCCCAGAGCGGATTACCCAGCAGTTCTTC	CASSLVPERITQQFF
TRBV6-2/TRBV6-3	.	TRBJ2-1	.	TGTGCCAGCGGCGAGCTGGGAGGAGCGGCCTACAATGAGCAGTTCTTC	CASGELGGAAYNEQFF
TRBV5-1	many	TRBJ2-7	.	TGCGCCAGCAGCGCCCGCGGCTCCTACGAGCAGTACTTC	CASSARGSYEQYF
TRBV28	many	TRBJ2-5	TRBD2	TGTGCCAGCAGTCCAAGACTAGCACAGACCCAGTACTTC	CASSPRLAQTQYF
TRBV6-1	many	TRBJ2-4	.	TGTGCCAGCACGGAAAGAGTCGGACTACTAGCCAAAAACATTCAGTACTTC	CASTERVGLLAKNIQYF
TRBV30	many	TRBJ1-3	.	TGTGCCTGGAGTGCAGGGGCGATTGTCGGAAACACCATATATTTT	CAWSAGAIVGNTIYF
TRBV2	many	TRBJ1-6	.	TGTGCCAGCAATCCCCAAGGGGGGACAAAGACACCCCTCCACTTT	CASNPQGGTKTPLHF